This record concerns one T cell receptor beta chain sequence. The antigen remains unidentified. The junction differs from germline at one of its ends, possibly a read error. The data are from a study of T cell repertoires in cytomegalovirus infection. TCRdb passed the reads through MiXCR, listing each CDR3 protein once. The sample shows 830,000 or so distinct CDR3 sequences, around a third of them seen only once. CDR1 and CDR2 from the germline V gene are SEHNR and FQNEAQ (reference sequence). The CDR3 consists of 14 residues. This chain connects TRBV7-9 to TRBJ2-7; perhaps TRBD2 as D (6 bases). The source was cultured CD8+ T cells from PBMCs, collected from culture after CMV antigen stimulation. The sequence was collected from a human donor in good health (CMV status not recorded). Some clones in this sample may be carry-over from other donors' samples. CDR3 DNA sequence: TGTGCCAGCACCTTATTAGCGGATCCCTACGAGCAGTACTTC. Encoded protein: CASTLLADPYEQYF. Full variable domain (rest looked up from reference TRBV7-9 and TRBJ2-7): DTGVSQNPRHKITKRGQNVTFRCDPISEHNRLYWYRQTLGQGPEFLTYFQNEAQLEKSRLLSDRFSAERPKGSFSTLEIQRTEQGDSAMYLCASTLLADPYEQYFGPGTRLTVT.